This T cell receptor (beta chain) was sequenced during a study of regulatory T cells in long-lasting Graves disease. Libraries of TCR beta came from iRepertoire HTBI primers plus Arm-PCR of CDR3 regions. TCRdb passed the multiplex PCR reads through MiXCR, listing each CDR3 protein once. The sample carries about 440,000 distinct CDR3 sequences, 14% to 15% recorded once. This clonotype turned up a few times. Time point noted: newly diagnosed GD, antithyroid drugs for less than 3 months. PBMC-extracted RNA yielded the TCR library. CDR1 is SGHRS and CDR2 is YFSETQ in the germline V gene. The CDR3 is 19 amino acids. Losses at the gene ends were 0 bases for V and 0 bases for J; bases not matched to a gene: 9. These data are also associated with another study on T cells in Graves' hyperthyroidism and ophthalmopathy. That study reports: The hyperthyroidism was newly diagnosed and had lasted under 2 months; the patients were aged 18 to 65. For the diagnoses, clinical symptoms, serum thyroxine and TRAb, thyroid ultrasound and orbital computed tomography were used.

The source of this sequence is a woman in her thirties with Graves disease. Here the sequenced sample was peripheral blood mononuclear cells (PBMCs), taken at new diagnosis, from a patient treated with antithyroid drugs. This chain joins TRBV5-1 and TRBJ2-3; 11 bases map to TRBD2. The CDR3: CASSLALAGGPGSTDTQYF. Written as DNA, the CDR3 is TGCGCCAGCAGCTTGGCCTTAGCGGGAGGGCCTGGGAGCACAGATACGCAGTATTTT.